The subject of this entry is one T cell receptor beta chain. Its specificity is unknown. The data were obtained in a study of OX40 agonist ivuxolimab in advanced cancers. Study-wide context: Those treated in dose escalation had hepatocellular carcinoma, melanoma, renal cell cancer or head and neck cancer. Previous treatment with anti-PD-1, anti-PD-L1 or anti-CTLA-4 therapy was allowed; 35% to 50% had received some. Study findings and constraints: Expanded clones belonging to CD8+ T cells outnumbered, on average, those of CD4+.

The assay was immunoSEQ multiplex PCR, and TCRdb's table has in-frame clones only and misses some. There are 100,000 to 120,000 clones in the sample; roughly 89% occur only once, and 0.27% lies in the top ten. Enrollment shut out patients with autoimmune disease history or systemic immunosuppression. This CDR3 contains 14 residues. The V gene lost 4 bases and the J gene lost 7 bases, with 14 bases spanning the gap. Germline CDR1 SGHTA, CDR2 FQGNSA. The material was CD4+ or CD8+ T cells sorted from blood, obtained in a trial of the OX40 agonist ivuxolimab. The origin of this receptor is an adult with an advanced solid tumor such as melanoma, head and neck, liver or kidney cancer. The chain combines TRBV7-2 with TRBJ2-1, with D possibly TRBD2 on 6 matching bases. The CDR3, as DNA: TGTGCCAGCAGCTCCCGACCGGGACTGAATGAGCAGTTCTTC. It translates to CASSSRPGLNEQFF.